This T cell receptor (beta chain) was profiled in a study of T cell repertoires in cytomegalovirus infection (dated by TCRdb to the late 2010s). Context from the whole study: Peptide stimulations targeted recently identified HLA-C-restricted CMV epitopes, whose presentation resists viral immunomodulation, together with well-studied HLA-B-restricted epitopes. Because public TCR beta signatures pointed to carriage of CMV infection together with the matching HLA type, the HLA type of each donor mattered for the analysis. Findings and caveats that apply to the study as a whole: Carriers of CMV infection plus the relevant HLA type were discriminated by the cumulative frequency of public TCR beta family members in the study cohort and in an independent approximately 340-donor cohort. The ex vivo response was dominated by HLA-C-restricted CMV-specific TCR beta clonotypes, which also provided the single most frequent clonotype in two of eight donors.

The CDR3, from cysteine to phenylalanine, totals 14 residues. Of all the DNA, just the CDR3 is kept, 42 bases in frame from base 1. V loses 0 bases at its end and J loses 3 bases; junction bases beyond the gene matches: 1. CDR1 and CDR2, looked up from the germline V gene (reference sequence), are SEHNR and FQNEAQ. For sequencing, an Illumina HiSeq 1500 was employed. The raw public data were reprocessed by TCRdb itself: fastp quality trimming at Q25, MiXCR clonotype calling, in-frame beta chains only. Rows with a matching CDR3 protein are joined into one entry that keeps the most common DNA and genes. This sample holds about 110,000 distinct CDR3 sequences; around 30% were observed only once. The ten largest make up about 81% of the sample. The label giving this sample's treatment or condition can be read as: in vitro stimulation with specific CMV peptide epitopes to enrich CMV-specific T cells. Comments on this clonotype: The target of this receptor is not known. Base qualities were left out, and no much larger clone turns up one base away.

The sample here was CD8+ T cells from cultured PBMCs, taken from culture after CMV antigen stimulation. The V gene is TRBV7-9 and the J gene is TRBJ2-7; the junction holds 8 bases that match TRBD1. This receptor was obtained from a human donor in good health (CMV status not recorded). Some clones in this sample may be carry-over from other donors' samples. The bases are TGTGCCAGCAGCTTAGCCGGACAGGGCTACGAGCAGTACTTC. Its translation reads: CASSLAGQGYEQYF.